A single T cell receptor (beta chain) is shown here with its context. The PCR was carried out with 60 Vbeta primers and 13 Jbeta primers. This table comes from immunoSEQ multiplex PCR, and its TCRdb copy is limited to in-frame clones, with some not included. The table records around 53,000 clones, roughly 73% of them present only once. CDR1 and CDR2 from the germline V gene are SGHTA and FQGNSA. Between the trimmed V and J ends, which lost 0 bases and 6 bases, there was a span of 9 bases. This CDR3 contains 14 residues. This sample is drawn from a study of cytomegalovirus exposure and HLA in healthy donors.

The sequenced sample consisted of PBMCs. The sequence came from a man aged 18 to 30 in good health and CMV-seronegative. The chain couples TRBV7-2 to TRBJ2-1; tentative D call: TRBD2 (5 bases). The CDR3 DNA follows: TGTGCCAGCAGCTTAGCGGGCGGGCGCAATGAGCAGTTCTTC. As protein: CASSLAGGRNEQFF.